Below are 6 T cell receptor beta chains sequenced from a single sample in a study of blood T cell repertoires in COVID-19 (dated by TCRdb to 2020 to 2022). Libraries were constructed by the immunoSEQ multiplex PCR assay. TCRdb obtained this table from immuneACCESS and retained in-frame rearrangements with V and J assigned. These tables miss some clones; where compared with another copy, unresolved V genes account for less than half of the shortfall, and the remainder is unexplained. In all, the sample holds under 450,000 clones, and about 91% of those were seen once. Together, the top ten hold around an eighth of the sample. The sequencing input was peripheral blood. The receptors originated from a woman aged 45-65 years with COVID-19, enrolled during active disease.

The chain carries TRBV5-1 and TRBJ2-1, with 7 bases lining up with TRBD2. Germline V gene sequence: CDR1 SGHRS, CDR2 YFSETQ. J lost 7 bases, V lost 0 bases, and 7 bases had no gene match. This CDR3 spans 15 amino acids. The CDR3 protein is CASSLGASGLNEQFF. The CDR3 DNA is TGCGCCAGCAGCTTGGGGGCTAGCGGCCTAAATGAGCAGTTCTTC.

This clone was found once. The gene calls are TRBV5-4 and TRBJ1-1, with 7 bases fitting TRBD1. The CDR3 loop spans 15 amino acids. Trimming took 3 bases from V and 1 from J; bases not matched to a gene: 6. Germline CDR1 SGHNT, CDR2 YYREEE (reference sequence). CDR3 residues: CASSYPGTANTEAFF. CDR3 DNA: TGTGCCAGCAGCTACCCCGGGACAGCGAACACTGAAGCTTTCTTT.

This chain joins TRBV4-1 and TRBJ2-7; 7 bases line up with TRBD1. With 2 bases clipped from V and 1 base from J, the junction kept 2 bases outside the gene matches. CDR3 length: 14 residues. CDR1 is MGHRA, CDR2 YSYEKL, per germline. CDR3 loop: CASSQQQGSYEQYF. CDR3 DNA sequence: TGCGCCAGCAGCCAACAACAGGGGTCCTACGAGCAGTACTTC.

This sequence joins TRBV6-5 and TRBJ1-2, with 7 bases lining up with TRBD1. Germline lookup yields CDR1 MNHEY and CDR2 SVGAGI. This CDR3 is built from 14 residues. J gave up 2 bases and V 8 bases, and 8 bases lay outside the gene matches. CDR3 in DNA: TGTGCCAGCTCTTTAGGGGGCATGAACTATGGCTACACCTTC. This gives the protein CASSLGGMNYGYTF.

The J gene is TRBJ1-1, the V gene TRBV25-1; 10 bases fit TRBD1. The ends lost 4 bases at V and 5 bases at J; junction bases unmatched: 1. The CDR3 contains 13 residues. In germline, CDR1 is MGHDK, CDR2 SYGVNS. The CDR3 region is CASSGQGATEAFF. In nucleotides, the CDR3 is TGTGCCAGCAGTGGACAGGGGGCTACTGAAGCTTTCTTT.

This clone has only one observation. The gene calls are TRBV19 and TRBJ2-7; the D is unclear. The length of the CDR3 is 14 residues. The germline V and J ends were trimmed by 4 bases and 1 base, with 11 bases remaining between them. Germline V CDR1 and CDR2: LNHDA, SQIVND (reference sequence). CDR3 sequence: CASSTHTVSYEQYF. The CDR3 DNA is TGTGCCAGTAGTACACATACAGTTTCCTACGAGCAGTACTTC. The full variable domain, its missing parts supplied by reference TRBV19 and TRBJ2-7, is DGGITQSPKYLFRKEGQNVTLSCEQNLNHDAMYWYRQDPGQGLRLIYYSQIVNDFQKGDIAEGYSVSREKKESFPLTVTSAQKNPTAFYLCASSTHTVSYEQYFGPGTRLTVT.